The 13 T cell receptor beta chains in this list originate from one sample, sequenced in a study of cytomegalovirus exposure and HLA in healthy donors. The PCR ran on 60 Vbeta and 13 Jbeta primers. Clones were read by immunoSEQ multiplex PCR, and TCRdb kept only the in-frame ones, dropping some. The data hold approximately 150,000 clones, with about 80% observed a single time. Input material: PBMCs. The source of these receptors is a woman aged 25 to 39 in good health and CMV-seronegative.

The V and J genes are TRBV7-2 and TRBJ1-6; the D gene is possibly TRBD1 (6 bases). The ends were cut back, 2 bases at V and 13 bases at J, with 12 bases in the middle. CDR3 length: 13 amino acids. Germline CDR1 and CDR2: SGHTA and FQGNSA. CDR3 protein: CASSLTGLNPLHF. The CDR3 DNA follows: TGTGCCAGCAGCTTAACAGGGTTGAATCCCCTCCACTTT. The full variable domain, in which reference TRBV7-2 and TRBJ1-6 provide the parts outside the CDR3, is GAGVSQSPSNKVTEKGKDVELRCDPISGHTALYWYRQSLGQGLEFLIYFQGNSAPDKSGLPSDRFSAERTGGSVSTLTIQRTQQEDSAVYLCASSLTGLNPLHFGNGTRLTVT.

A few counts support this clone. This chain connects TRBV6-5 to TRBJ1-2; tentatively, D is TRBD1 (6 bases). In germline, CDR1 is MNHEY, CDR2 SVGAGI. The V and J ends lost 4 bases and 1 base respectively, with 16 bases between them. The CDR3 covers 16 residues. This CDR3 is CASSSDRGLHNYGYTF. CDR3 DNA: TGTGCCAGCAGTTCGGACAGAGGACTTCATAACTATGGCTACACCTTC.

The chain links TRBV30 to TRBJ2-2; no firm D call. The CDR3 runs to 10 residues. Per germline, CDR1 GTSNPN and CDR2 SVGIG (reference sequence). Trimming took 5 bases from V and 7 from J, leaving 5 bases between them. The CDR3 coding sequence is TGTGCCTGGGGCGGCGGGGAGCTGTTTTTT. This translates into CAWGGGELFF. The entire variable domain, with the rest obtained from reference TRBV30 and TRBJ2-2, is as follows: SQTIHQWPATLVQPVGSPLSLECTVEGTSNPNLYWYRQAAGRGLQLLFYSVGIGQISSEVPQNLSASRPQDRQFILSSKKLLLSDSGFYLCAWGGGELFFGEGSRLTVL.

The V call is TRBV6-5, the J call TRBJ1-6; 8 bases map to TRBD1. Losses at the gene ends were 3 bases for V and 10 bases for J; bases not matched to a gene: 11. The length of the CDR3 is 16 residues. Looked up from germline, CDR1 is MNHEY and CDR2 is SVGAGI. The CDR3 DNA is TGTGCCAGCAGTTATACCCAGGGGGCGCTTAGATCACCCCTCCACTTT. Its translation: CASSYTQGALRSPLHF.

The V gene is TRBV6-5, the J gene TRBJ2-7; 7 bases align to TRBD1. CDR3 length: 15 amino acids. Germline V lookup: CDR1 MNHEY, CDR2 SVGAGI. J gave up 5 bases and V 1 base, and 8 bases lay outside the gene matches. The CDR3: CASSYFGTASDEQYF. The CDR3 DNA reads TGTGCCAGCAGTTACTTCGGGACAGCTTCCGACGAGCAGTACTTC.

This chain's CDR3 is CASRTLAGGYNEQFF. For the CDR3, the DNA is TGTGCCAGCAGAACTTTAGCGGGGGGTTACAATGAGCAGTTCTTC. The chain recombines TRBV6-1 with TRBJ2-1, with 10 bases aligning to TRBD2. Germline V gene data show CDR1 as MNHNS and CDR2 as SASEGT. The CDR3 totals 15 residues. V trimming: 6 bases; J trimming: 4 bases; junction bases outside the gene matches: 6.

As for this clone: Other DNA sequences in this specimen translate into the identical CDR3. The V and J genes are TRBV18 and TRBJ1-1; possible D gene TRBD1, 6 bases. CDR3 length: 14 residues. Trimming shortened V by 3 bases and J by 1 base, and 9 bases separated the two germline ends. The V gene's germline CDR1 is KGHSH and CDR2 LQKENI. DNA for the CDR3: TGTGCCAGCTCACCCCAGGGACAGAACACTGAAGCTTTCTTT. The encoded protein is CASSPQGQNTEAFF.

This clone was detected a few times. V is TRBV4-1 and J is TRBJ1-2; D is unclear. The germline V and J ends were trimmed by 0 bases and 4 bases, with 27 bases remaining between them. Germline V lookup: CDR1 MGHRA, CDR2 YSYEKL. The CDR3 is 20 amino acids. The CDR3 DNA reads as TGCGCCAGCAGCCAAGAGGCCCCATTTGAGGTTCAGAGCCAAAGCTATGGCTACACCTTC. This translates into CASSQEAPFEVQSQSYGYTF.

This clone came up once. V and J are TRBV7-9 and TRBJ1-2; D is perhaps TRBD1 (6 bases). Germline CDR1 reads SEHNR; CDR2 reads FQNEAQ (reference sequence). The ends were cut back, 5 bases at V and 4 bases at J, with 11 bases in the middle. The CDR3 contains 13 residues. The CDR3 DNA reads as TGTGCCAGCAGCGGCAGGGGTCCCTATGGCTACACCTTC. Translating it yields CASSGRGPYGYTF.

The rearrangement uses TRBV18 and TRBJ2-3; 7 positions agree with TRBD1. The germline V gene has CDR1 KGHSH and CDR2 LQKENI. The CDR3 is 13 residues long. V shed 8 bases, J shed 5 bases, and the junction held 7 bases outside the gene matches. CDR3 in DNA: TGTGCCAGCCGCGACAGGGCAGTAGATACGCAGTATTTT. It encodes CASRDRAVDTQYF.

A note on this clone: A read error may account for a junction end that differs from germline. This rearrangement joins TRBV2 to TRBJ1-5, with 10 bases identical to TRBD1. The CDR3 length is 15 residues. Germline V gene data show CDR1 as SNHLY and CDR2 as FYNNEI. The DNA of the CDR3 is TGTGCCAGTCCGGGACAGGGGTATAGCAATCAGCCCCAACATTTT. This codes for CASPGQGYSNQPQHF.

This clone has only a few counts. The V gene is TRBV11-2, the J gene TRBJ1-2, with 11 bases matching TRBD1. Germline CDR1 and CDR2: SGHAT and FQNNGV. The CDR3 contains 14 residues. Unmatched junction bases numbered 3, after V lost 3 bases and J lost 6 bases. The CDR3 loop reads CASSLGQGVNGYTF. The CDR3 DNA is TGTGCCAGCAGCTTGGGACAGGGGGTAAATGGCTACACCTTC.

This clone was seen a few times. CDR3 region: CASSLFTGDMEAFF. The CDR3 nucleotides are TGTGCCAGCAGCTTATTCACCGGGGATATGGAAGCTTTCTTT. The rearrangement joins TRBV7-9 to TRBJ1-1; no definite D call. Germline values: CDR1 SEHNR, CDR2 FQNEAQ (reference sequence). The CDR3 totals 14 residues. Trimming shortened V by 2 bases and J by 8 bases, and 15 bases separated the two germline ends.